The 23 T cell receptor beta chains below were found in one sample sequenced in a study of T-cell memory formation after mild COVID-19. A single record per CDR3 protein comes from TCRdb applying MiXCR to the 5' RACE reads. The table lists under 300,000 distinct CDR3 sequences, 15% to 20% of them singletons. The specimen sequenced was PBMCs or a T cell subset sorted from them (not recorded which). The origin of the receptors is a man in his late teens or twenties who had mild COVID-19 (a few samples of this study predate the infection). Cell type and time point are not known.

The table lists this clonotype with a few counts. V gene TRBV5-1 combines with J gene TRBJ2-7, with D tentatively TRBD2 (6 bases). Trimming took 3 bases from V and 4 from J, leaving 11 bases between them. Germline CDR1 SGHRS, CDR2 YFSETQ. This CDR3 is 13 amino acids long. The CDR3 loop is CASSWGLSYEQYF. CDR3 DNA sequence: TGCGCCAGCAGCTGGGGACTGAGTTACGAGCAGTACTTC. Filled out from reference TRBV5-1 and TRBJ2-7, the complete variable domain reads KAGVTQTPRYLIKTRGQQVTLSCSPISGHRSVSWYQQTPGQGLQFLFEYFSETQRNKGNFPGRFSGRQFSNSRSEMNVSTLELGDSALYLCASSWGLSYEQYFGPGTRLTVT.

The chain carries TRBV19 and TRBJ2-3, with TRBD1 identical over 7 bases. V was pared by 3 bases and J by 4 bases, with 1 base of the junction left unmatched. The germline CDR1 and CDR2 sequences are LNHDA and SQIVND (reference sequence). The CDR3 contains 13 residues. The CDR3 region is CASSIGQADTQYF. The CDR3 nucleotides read TGTGCCAGTAGTATTGGACAGGCAGATACGCAGTATTTT.

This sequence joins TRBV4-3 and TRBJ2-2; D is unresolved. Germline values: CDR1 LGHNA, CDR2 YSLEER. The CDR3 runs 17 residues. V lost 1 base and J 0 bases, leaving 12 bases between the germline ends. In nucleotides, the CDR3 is TGCGCCAGCAGCCAAGCACCGGGCCGGTCGAACACCGGGGAGCTGTTTTTT. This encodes CASSQAPGRSNTGELFF.

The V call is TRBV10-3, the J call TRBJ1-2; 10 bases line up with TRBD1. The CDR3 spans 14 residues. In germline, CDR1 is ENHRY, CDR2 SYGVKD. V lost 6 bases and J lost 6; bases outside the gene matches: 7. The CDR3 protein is CAIRSWTGGDGYTF. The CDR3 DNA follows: TGTGCCATCAGATCCTGGACAGGGGGTGATGGCTACACCTTC.

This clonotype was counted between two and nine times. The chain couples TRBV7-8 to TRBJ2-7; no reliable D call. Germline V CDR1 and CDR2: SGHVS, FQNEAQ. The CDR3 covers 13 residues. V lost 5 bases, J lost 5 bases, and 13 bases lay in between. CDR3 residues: CASSPPVRDEQYF. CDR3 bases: TGTGCCAGCAGCCCCCCTGTCCGGGACGAGCAGTACTTC.

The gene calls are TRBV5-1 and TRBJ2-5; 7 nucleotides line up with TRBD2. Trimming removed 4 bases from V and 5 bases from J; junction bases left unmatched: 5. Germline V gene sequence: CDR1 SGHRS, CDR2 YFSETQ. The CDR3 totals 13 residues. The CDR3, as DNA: TGCGCCAGCAGCCCGGCGGGGGAGGAGACCCAGTACTTC. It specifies CASSPAGEETQYF.

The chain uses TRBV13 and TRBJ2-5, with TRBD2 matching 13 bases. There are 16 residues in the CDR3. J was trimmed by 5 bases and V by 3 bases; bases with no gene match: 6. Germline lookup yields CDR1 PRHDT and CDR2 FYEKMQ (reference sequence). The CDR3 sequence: CASSLGLAGSLETQYF. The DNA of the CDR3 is TGTGCCAGCAGCTTGGGACTAGCGGGGAGTTTGGAGACCCAGTACTTC.

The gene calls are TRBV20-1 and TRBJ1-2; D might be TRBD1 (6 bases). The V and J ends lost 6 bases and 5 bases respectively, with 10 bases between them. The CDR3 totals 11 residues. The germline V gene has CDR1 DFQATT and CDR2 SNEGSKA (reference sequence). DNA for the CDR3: TGCAGTGCCCGACAGGCGTATGGCTACACCTTC. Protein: CSARQAYGYTF.

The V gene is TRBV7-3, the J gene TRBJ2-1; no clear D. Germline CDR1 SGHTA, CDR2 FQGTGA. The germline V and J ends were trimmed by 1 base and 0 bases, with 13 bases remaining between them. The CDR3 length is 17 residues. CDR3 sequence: CASSLNPGVSSYNEQFF. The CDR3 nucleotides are TGTGCCAGCAGCTTAAATCCGGGCGTGAGCTCCTACAATGAGCAGTTCTTC.

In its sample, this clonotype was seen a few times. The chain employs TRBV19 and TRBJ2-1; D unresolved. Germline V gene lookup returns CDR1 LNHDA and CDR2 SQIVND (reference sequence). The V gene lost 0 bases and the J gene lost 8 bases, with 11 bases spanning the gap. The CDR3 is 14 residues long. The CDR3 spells CASSIDRSGYEQFF. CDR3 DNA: TGTGCCAGTAGTATAGATCGAAGTGGCTATGAGCAGTTCTTC.

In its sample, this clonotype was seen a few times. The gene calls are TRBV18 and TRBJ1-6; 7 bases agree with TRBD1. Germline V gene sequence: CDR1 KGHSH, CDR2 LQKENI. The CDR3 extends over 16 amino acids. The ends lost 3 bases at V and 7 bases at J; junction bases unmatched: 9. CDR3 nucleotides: TGTGCCAGCTCACCGTCGGGGGACAGTCTCAATTCACCCCTCCACTTT. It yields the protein CASSPSGDSLNSPLHF.

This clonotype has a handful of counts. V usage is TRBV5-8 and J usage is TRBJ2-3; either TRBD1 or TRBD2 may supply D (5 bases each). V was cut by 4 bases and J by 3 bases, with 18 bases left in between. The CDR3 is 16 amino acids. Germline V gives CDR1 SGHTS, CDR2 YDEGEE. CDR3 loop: CASSRWGIPRTDTQYF. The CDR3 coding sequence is TGTGCCAGCAGCCGATGGGGGATCCCAAGGACAGATACGCAGTATTTT.

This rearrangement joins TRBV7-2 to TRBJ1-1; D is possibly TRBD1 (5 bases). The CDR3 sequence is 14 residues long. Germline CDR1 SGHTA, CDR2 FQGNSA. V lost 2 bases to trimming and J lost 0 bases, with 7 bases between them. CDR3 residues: CASSLQDMNTEAFF. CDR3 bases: TGTGCCAGCAGCTTACAGGACATGAACACTGAAGCTTTCTTT.

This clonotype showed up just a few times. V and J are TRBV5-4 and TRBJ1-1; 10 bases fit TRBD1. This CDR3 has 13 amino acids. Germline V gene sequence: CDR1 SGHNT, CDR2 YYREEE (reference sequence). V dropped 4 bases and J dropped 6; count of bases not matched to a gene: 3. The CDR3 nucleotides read TGTGCCAGCAGCCCAGGACAGGGGGCTGAAGCTTTCTTT. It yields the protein CASSPGQGAEAFF.

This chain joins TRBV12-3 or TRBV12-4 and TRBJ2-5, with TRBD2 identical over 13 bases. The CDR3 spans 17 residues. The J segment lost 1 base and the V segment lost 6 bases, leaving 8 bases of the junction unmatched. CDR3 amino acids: CASRRTSGGPLQETQYF. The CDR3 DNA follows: TGTGCCAGCAGAAGGACTAGCGGGGGTCCCCTCCAAGAGACCCAGTACTTC.

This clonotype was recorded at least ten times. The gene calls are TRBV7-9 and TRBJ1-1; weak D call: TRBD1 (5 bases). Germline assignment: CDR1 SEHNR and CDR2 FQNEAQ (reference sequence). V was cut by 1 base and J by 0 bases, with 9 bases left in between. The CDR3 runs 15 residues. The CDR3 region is CASSLVAGLNTEAFF. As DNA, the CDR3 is TGTGCCAGCAGCTTAGTTGCGGGGCTGAACACTGAAGCTTTCTTT.

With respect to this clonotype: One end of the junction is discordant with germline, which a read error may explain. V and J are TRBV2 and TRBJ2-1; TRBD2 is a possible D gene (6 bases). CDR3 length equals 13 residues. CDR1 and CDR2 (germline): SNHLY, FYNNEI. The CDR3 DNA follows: TGTGCCCGCAGGCTAGCGACGGACAATGAGCAGTTCTTC. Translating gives CARRLATDNEQFF.

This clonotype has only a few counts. The CDR3 DNA follows: TGTGCCACCAGCAGAGCGCAGGGGACAGGGCTAACAGATACGCAGTATTTT. Protein product: CATSRAQGTGLTDTQYF. V is TRBV15 and J is TRBJ2-3; 9 bases align to TRBD1. CDR1 and CDR2 from the germline V gene are LNHNV and YYDKDF (reference sequence). After removal of 1 base from V and 3 bases from J, the junction contained 8 bases not matched to a gene. This CDR3 contains 17 residues.

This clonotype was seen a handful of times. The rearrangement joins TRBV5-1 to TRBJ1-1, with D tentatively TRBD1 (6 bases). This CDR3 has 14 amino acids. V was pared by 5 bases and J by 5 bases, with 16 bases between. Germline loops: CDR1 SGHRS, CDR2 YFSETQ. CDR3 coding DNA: TGCGCCAGCAGGCCGGCGGGGGGCCGGACTGAAGCTTTCTTT. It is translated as CASRPAGGRTEAFF.

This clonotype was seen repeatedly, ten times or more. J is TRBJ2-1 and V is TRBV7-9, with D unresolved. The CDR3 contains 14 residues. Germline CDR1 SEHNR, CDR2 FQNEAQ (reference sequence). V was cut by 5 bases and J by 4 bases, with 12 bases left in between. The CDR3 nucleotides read TGTGCCAGCAGCCATACCGAGAAGTACAATGAGCAGTTCTTC. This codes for CASSHTEKYNEQFF. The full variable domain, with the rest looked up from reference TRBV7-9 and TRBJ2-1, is DTGVSQNPRHKITKRGQNVTFRCDPISEHNRLYWYRQTLGQGPEFLTYFQNEAQLEKSRLLSDRFSAERPKGSFSTLEIQRTEQGDSAMYLCASSHTEKYNEQFFGPGTRLTVL.

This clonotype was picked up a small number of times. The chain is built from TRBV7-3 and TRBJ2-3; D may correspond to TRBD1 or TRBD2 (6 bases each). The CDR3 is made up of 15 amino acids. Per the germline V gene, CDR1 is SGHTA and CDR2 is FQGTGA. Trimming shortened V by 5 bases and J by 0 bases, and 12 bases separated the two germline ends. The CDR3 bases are TGTGCCAGCAGCCCCCAAGGGGGGAGCACAGATACGCAGTATTTT. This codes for CASSPQGGSTDTQYF.

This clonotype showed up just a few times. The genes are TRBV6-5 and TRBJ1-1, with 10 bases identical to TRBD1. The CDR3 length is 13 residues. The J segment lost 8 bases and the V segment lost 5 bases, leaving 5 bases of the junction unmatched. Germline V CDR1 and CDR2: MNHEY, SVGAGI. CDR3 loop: CASSTRDRGEAFF. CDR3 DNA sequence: TGTGCCAGCAGTACGAGGGACAGGGGAGAAGCTTTCTTT.

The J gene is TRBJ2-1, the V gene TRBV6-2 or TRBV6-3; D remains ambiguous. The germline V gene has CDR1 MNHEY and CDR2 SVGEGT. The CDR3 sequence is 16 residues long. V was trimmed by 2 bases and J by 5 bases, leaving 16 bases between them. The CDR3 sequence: CASSYGRFKEDNEQFF. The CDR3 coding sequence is TGTGCCAGCAGTTACGGCAGGTTCAAGGAAGACAATGAGCAGTTCTTC.